The 17 T cell receptor beta chains given below trace back to one sample, sequenced in a study of blood T cell repertoires in COVID-19. The repertoire was sequenced with immunoSEQ multiplex PCR; TCRdb's copy has only in-frame clones and lacks some. The sample holds roughly 500,000 clones; roughly nine tenths are singletons and the top ten take about 1%. Material: peripheral blood. Receptors originate from a young man with COVID-19, enrolled during active disease.

J is TRBJ1-5 and V is TRBV19, with 7 bases identical to TRBD1. Losses at the gene ends were 4 bases for V and 6 bases for J; bases not matched to a gene: 9. Germline-derived CDR1 and CDR2 are LNHDA and SQIVND (reference sequence). The CDR3 totals 15 residues. The CDR3 protein is CASSRDREGGQPQHF. For the CDR3, the DNA is TGTGCCAGTAGTAGAGACAGGGAAGGGGGTCAGCCCCAGCATTTT.

The rearrangement links TRBV14 to TRBJ2-1; 9 bases line up with TRBD2. V was clipped by 4 bases and J by 9 bases; unmatched bases: 10. Germline CDR1 is SGHDN and CDR2 is FVKESK. This CDR3 has 15 residues. CDR3 sequence reads: CASSLRAGGRVEQFF. CDR3 DNA: TGTGCCAGCAGCCTGCGGGCGGGAGGGAGAGTTGAGCAGTTCTTC.

This clone was seen only once. The rearrangement uses TRBV19 and TRBJ1-2; TRBD1 matches at 7 bases. The CDR3 covers 13 residues. Trimming cost V 5 bases and J 3 bases; bases outside gene matches: 3. CDR1 LNHDA and CDR2 SQIVND come from the germline V gene (reference sequence). Here the CDR3 DNA reads TGTGCCAGTAGTCATGGACAGGACTATGGCTACACCTTC. Its translation is CASSHGQDYGYTF. Full variable domain (outside the CDR3, taken from reference TRBV19 and TRBJ1-2): DGGITQSPKYLFRKEGQNVTLSCEQNLNHDAMYWYRQDPGQGLRLIYYSQIVNDFQKGDIAEGYSVSREKKESFPLTVTSAQKNPTAFYLCASSHGQDYGYTFGSGTRLTVV.

This chain uses TRBV15 with TRBJ2-5; D ambiguous. Germline CDR1 and CDR2: LNHNV and YYDKDF (reference sequence). CDR3 size: 15 residues. The V and J ends lost 8 bases and 0 bases respectively, with 16 bases between them. CDR3 nucleotide sequence: TGTGCCACCGTGAGGTCCACCGCGTACCAAGAGACCCAGTACTTC. Protein: CATVRSTAYQETQYF. The full variable domain, with the rest looked up from reference TRBV15 and TRBJ2-5, is DAMVIQNPRYQVTQFGKPVTLSCSQTLNHNVMYWYQQKSSQAPKLLFHYYDKDFNNEADTPDNFQSRRPNTSFCFLDIRSPGLGDTAMYLCATVRSTAYQETQYFGPGTRLLVL.

The chain recombines TRBV19 with TRBJ2-7; D might be TRBD1 (6 bases). Germline V gene sequence: CDR1 LNHDA, CDR2 SQIVND (reference sequence). The CDR3 covers 13 residues. V lost 7 bases to trimming and J lost 4 bases, with 14 bases between them. The CDR3 is CASTPAGAYEQYF. The CDR3 DNA reads as TGTGCCAGTACTCCGGCAGGGGCATACGAGCAGTACTTC.

This sequence joins TRBV7-8 and TRBJ2-2, with 10 nucleotides matching TRBD2. The CDR3 extends over 16 amino acids. Germline V gene lookup returns CDR1 SGHVS and CDR2 FQNEAQ. V lost 0 bases and J lost 4; bases outside the gene matches: 2. The DNA of the CDR3 is TGTGCCAGCAGCTTAGCGGCTAGCGGGGGCACCGGGGAGCTGTTTTTT. It is translated as CASSLAASGGTGELFF.

This clone was detected only once. The chain joins TRBV27 to TRBJ2-3, with D perhaps TRBD2 (5 bases). The CDR3 has 17 amino acids. Germline assignment: CDR1 MNHEY and CDR2 SMNVEV (reference sequence). The germline V and J ends were trimmed by 4 bases and 1 base, with 18 bases remaining between them. The CDR3 DNA sequence: TGTGCCAGCAGTTCTGTACTCTCAACCGGGGGCACAGATACGCAGTATTTT. The encoded protein is CASSSVLSTGGTDTQYF.

The chain recombines TRBV5-1 with TRBJ2-7, with D maybe TRBD1 (5 bases). This CDR3 is built from 13 residues. The V end lost 4 bases, the J end lost 2 bases, and 10 bases lay between the germline ends. Germline V gene sequence: CDR1 SGHRS, CDR2 YFSETQ. The CDR3 protein is CASSQGNAYEQYF. CDR3 sequence (DNA): TGCGCCAGCAGCCAGGGAAACGCCTACGAGCAGTACTTC.

Only one count was recorded for this clone. The gene calls are TRBV2 and TRBJ2-2; TRBD2 matches 13 bases. Germline CDR1 is SNHLY and CDR2 is FYNNEI. V lost 6 bases to trimming and J lost 2 bases; unmatched junction nucleotides: 0. The CDR3 runs to 15 residues. The CDR3 protein is CASRGLAGNTGELFF. DNA for the CDR3: TGTGCCAGCAGGGGACTAGCGGGAAACACCGGGGAGCTGTTTTTT.

The V call is TRBV2, the J call TRBJ2-7; a possible D gene is TRBD1 (6 bases). The CDR3 is made up of 13 amino acids. CDR1 is SNHLY, CDR2 FYNNEI, per germline. The V and J ends lost 8 bases and 6 bases respectively, with 17 bases between them. In nucleotides, the CDR3 is TGTGCCAGCGCGGTCGGTGGGGGCTCCGAGCAGTACTTC. Its translation: CASAVGGGSEQYF.

The rearrangement links TRBV7-9 to TRBJ2-1; 16 bases fit TRBD2. The CDR3 is 18 residues long. Germline CDR1 reads SEHNR; CDR2 reads FQNEAQ (reference sequence). Trimming removed 5 bases from V and 7 bases from J; junction bases left unmatched: 11. The CDR3 DNA is TGTGCCAGCAGCCCACCGGGACTAGCGGGGGGGCCTGGGAATGAGCAGTTCTTC. Residues: CASSPPGLAGGPGNEQFF.

The rearrangement links TRBV7-6 to TRBJ2-5, with D possibly matching TRBD1 (6 bases). The V and J ends lost 1 base and 2 bases respectively, with 14 bases between them. CDR1 SGHVS and CDR2 FNYEAQ come from the germline V gene. The CDR3 contains 16 residues. The CDR3 region is CASSLVGGSEQETQYF. The CDR3 region has the DNA TGTGCCAGCAGCTTAGTTGGGGGCTCGGAACAAGAGACCCAGTACTTC.

This chain joins TRBV7-2 and TRBJ2-3; D is unclear. V shed 8 bases and J shed 5 bases, with 14 bases lying between them. Looked up from germline, CDR1 is SGHTA and CDR2 is FQGNSA. CDR3 length: 13 residues. The CDR3: CASRKTYRDTQYF. CDR3 nucleotide sequence: TGTGCCAGCCGCAAAACCTATCGAGATACGCAGTATTTT.

This chain links TRBV30 with TRBJ2-1; TRBD1 agrees at 8 bases. V dropped 2 bases and J dropped 7; count of bases not matched to a gene: 1. The CDR3 loop spans 12 amino acids. Germline V gene data show CDR1 as GTSNPN and CDR2 as SVGIG (reference sequence). DNA of the CDR3: TGTGCCTGGAGTACAGGGGGGAATGAGCAGTTCTTC. Residues: CAWSTGGNEQFF.

The gene calls are TRBV5-6 and TRBJ2-3; TRBD1 is a possible D gene (5 bases). The length of the CDR3 is 15 residues. Germline assignment: CDR1 SGHDT and CDR2 YYEEEE. Trimming cost V 2 bases and J 4 bases, with 14 bases left between them. CDR3 sequence: CASSFLSTVSDTQYF. The CDR3, as DNA: TGTGCCAGCAGCTTCCTTTCGACAGTATCAGATACGCAGTATTTT.

This clone showed up just once. The chain has TRBV19 and TRBJ2-7; the match to TRBD1 covers 7 bases. This CDR3 is 17 amino acids long. CDR1 LNHDA and CDR2 SQIVND come from the germline V gene (reference sequence). J gave up 2 bases and V 3 bases, and 13 bases lay outside the gene matches. CDR3 sequence (DNA): TGTGCCAGTAGTATGGTTCCGGGGCAGGGGGATACCTACGAGCAGTACTTC. Its protein is CASSMVPGQGDTYEQYF.

The rearrangement uses TRBV18 and TRBJ1-1; TRBD1 is a possible D gene (6 bases). This CDR3 is 14 amino acids long. The ends were cut back, 3 bases at V and 3 bases at J, with 11 bases in the middle. Per germline, CDR1 KGHSH and CDR2 LQKENI. Here the CDR3 DNA reads TGTGCCAGCTCACCTAGACAGGATGACACTGAAGCTTTCTTT. It is translated as CASSPRQDDTEAFF.